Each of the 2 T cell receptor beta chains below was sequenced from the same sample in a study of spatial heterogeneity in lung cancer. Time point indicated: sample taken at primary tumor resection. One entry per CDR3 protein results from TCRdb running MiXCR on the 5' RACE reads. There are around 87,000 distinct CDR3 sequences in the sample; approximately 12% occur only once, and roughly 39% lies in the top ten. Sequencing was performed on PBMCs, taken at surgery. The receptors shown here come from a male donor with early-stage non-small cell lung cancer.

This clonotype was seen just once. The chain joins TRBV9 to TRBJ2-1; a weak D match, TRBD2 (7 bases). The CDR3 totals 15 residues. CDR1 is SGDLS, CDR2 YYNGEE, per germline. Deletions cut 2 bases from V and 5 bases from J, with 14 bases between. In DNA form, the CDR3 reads TGTGCCAGCAGCGTCGACTACGGGGGGCACAATGAGCAGTTCTTC. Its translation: CASSVDYGGHNEQFF.

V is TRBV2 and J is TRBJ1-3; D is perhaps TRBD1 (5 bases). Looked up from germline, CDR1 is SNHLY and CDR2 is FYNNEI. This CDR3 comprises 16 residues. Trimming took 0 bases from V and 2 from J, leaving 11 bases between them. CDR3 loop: CASSEASRGTGNTIYF. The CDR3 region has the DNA TGTGCCAGCAGTGAAGCATCGAGGGGCACTGGAAACACCATATATTTT.